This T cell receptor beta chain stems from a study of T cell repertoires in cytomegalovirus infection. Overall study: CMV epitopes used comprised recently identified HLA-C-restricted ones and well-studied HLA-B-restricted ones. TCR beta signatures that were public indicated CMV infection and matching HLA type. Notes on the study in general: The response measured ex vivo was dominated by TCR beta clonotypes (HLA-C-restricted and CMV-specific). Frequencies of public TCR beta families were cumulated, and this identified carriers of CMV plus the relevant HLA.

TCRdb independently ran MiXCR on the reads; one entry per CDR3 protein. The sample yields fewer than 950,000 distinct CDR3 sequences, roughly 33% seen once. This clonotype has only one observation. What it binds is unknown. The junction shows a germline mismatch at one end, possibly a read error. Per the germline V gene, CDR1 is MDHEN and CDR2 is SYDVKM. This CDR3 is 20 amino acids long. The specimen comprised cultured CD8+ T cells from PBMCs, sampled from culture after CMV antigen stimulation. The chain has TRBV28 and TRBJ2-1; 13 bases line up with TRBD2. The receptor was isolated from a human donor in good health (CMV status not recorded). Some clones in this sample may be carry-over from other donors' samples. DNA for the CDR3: TGTGTCAGCAGCGATCTGACTAGCGGGGGGCCCCTTAGATCCTACAATGAGCAGTTCTTC. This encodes CVSSDLTSGGPLRSYNEQFF.